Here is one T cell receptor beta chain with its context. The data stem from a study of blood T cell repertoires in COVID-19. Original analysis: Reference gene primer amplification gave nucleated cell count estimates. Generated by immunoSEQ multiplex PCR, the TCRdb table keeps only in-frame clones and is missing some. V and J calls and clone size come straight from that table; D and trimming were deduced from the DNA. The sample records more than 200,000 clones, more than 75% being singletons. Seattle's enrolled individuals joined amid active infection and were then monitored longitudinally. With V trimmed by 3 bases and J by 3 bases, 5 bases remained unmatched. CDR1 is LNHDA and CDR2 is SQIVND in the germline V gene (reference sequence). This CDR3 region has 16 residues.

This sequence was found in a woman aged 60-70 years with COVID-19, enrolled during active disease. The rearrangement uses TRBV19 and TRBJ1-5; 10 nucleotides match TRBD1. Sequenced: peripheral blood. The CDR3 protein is CASSIPGTGDNQPQHF. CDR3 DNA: TGTGCCAGTAGTATTCCCGGGACAGGGGACAATCAGCCCCAGCATTTT.